This passage covers 21 T cell receptor beta chains from one sample sequenced in a study of blood T cell repertoires in COVID-19. This table comes from immunoSEQ multiplex PCR, and its TCRdb copy is limited to in-frame clones, with some not included. The data show 130,000 to 150,000 clones, more than 75% seen once. Sequenced input: peripheral blood. The receptors come from a human donor with acute or convalescent COVID-19. The donor label of this sample is uncertain.

V is TRBV14 and J is TRBJ1-1; 7 nucleotides agree with TRBD1. Germline CDR1 reads SGHDN; CDR2 reads FVKESK. J gave up 5 bases and V 5 bases, and 14 bases lay outside the gene matches. The CDR3 is made up of 16 amino acids. The CDR3, as DNA: TGTGCCAGCAGCTTTAACAGGCCAGGGGGTCGGACTGAAGCTTTCTTT. Amino acid sequence: CASSFNRPGGRTEAFF.

This chain connects TRBV28 to TRBJ1-2; the D is unclear. From germline, CDR1 is MDHEN and CDR2 SYDVKM. Trimming stripped 5 bases from V and 1 base from J, with 11 bases between. The CDR3 runs to 14 residues. The CDR3: CASSPPTHNYGYTF. The CDR3, as DNA: TGTGCCAGCAGTCCTCCGACACATAACTATGGCTACACCTTC.

The chain uses TRBV29-1 and TRBJ1-2, with D possibly being TRBD1 (6 bases). Per germline, CDR1 SQVTM and CDR2 ANQGSEA. The germline V and J ends were trimmed by 5 bases and 6 bases, with 7 bases remaining between them. The CDR3 spans 10 residues. The CDR3 loop is CSVYRDGYTF. The CDR3 DNA follows: TGCAGCGTTTACAGGGATGGCTACACCTTC.

CDR3: CASSSTTGESRKYEQYF. CDR3 DNA sequence: TGTGCCAGCAGCTCCACAACGGGAGAGAGTAGGAAGTACGAGCAGTACTTC. This chain connects TRBV13 to TRBJ2-7; TRBD2 is a possible D gene (6 bases). There are 17 residues in the CDR3. Germline CDR1 PRHDT, CDR2 FYEKMQ (reference sequence). The germline V and J ends were trimmed by 4 bases and 4 bases, with 23 bases remaining between them.

Comment on this clone: In the same sample, other DNA sequences code for this CDR3. The CDR3 DNA reads as TGTGCCACCAGTGTAAACACCGGGGAGCTGTTTTTT. The encoded protein is CATSVNTGELFF. This chain uses TRBV24-1 with TRBJ2-2, with unresolved D. The length of the CDR3 is 12 residues. Germline CDR1 KGHDR, CDR2 SFDVKD. V was shortened by 5 bases and J by 2 bases, with 2 bases between the two germline ends.

The chain employs TRBV9 and TRBJ2-1, with TRBD1 matching over 10 bases. The length of the CDR3 is 15 residues. The germline V gene encodes CDR1 SGDLS and CDR2 YYNGEE. V dropped 3 bases and J dropped 3; count of bases not matched to a gene: 3. CDR3 protein: CASSARDRGYNEQFF. CDR3 DNA sequence: TGTGCCAGCAGCGCCAGGGACAGGGGCTACAATGAGCAGTTCTTC.

The chain carries TRBV5-1 and TRBJ2-5, with 8 positions matching TRBD2. The CDR3 has 15 amino acids. The V and J ends lost 3 bases and 2 bases, in that order; junction bases with no gene match: 6. Germline values: CDR1 SGHRS, CDR2 YFSETQ. CDR3 nucleotides: TGCGCCAGCAGCTCGATAAGCGGGGGACAAGAGACCCAGTACTTC. It translates to CASSSISGGQETQYF.

This clone was observed a few times. The chain uses TRBV11-3 and TRBJ2-3; no definite D call. The CDR3 is 15 amino acids. CDR1 and CDR2 (germline): SGHNT, YENEEA. Trimming shortened V by 1 base and J by 2 bases, and 10 bases separated the two germline ends. In DNA form, the CDR3 reads TGTGCCAGCAGCTTAGGCAGGATCGACACAGATACGCAGTATTTT. The encoded protein is CASSLGRIDTDTQYF.

The chain has TRBV6-5 and TRBJ2-2, with TRBD1 matching over 9 bases. Germline assignment: CDR1 MNHEY and CDR2 SVGAGI. This CDR3 has 14 amino acids. After removal of 6 bases from V and 6 bases from J, the junction contained 5 bases not matched to a gene. CDR3 coding DNA: TGTGCCAGCAGAATGGGACAGGGCGCCGGGGAGCTGTTTTTT. Its translation is CASRMGQGAGELFF.

The rearrangement links TRBV15 to TRBJ1-2; D not resolved. The CDR3 extends over 15 amino acids. Trimming removed 1 base at V and 4 bases at J, with 13 bases between. CDR1 is LNHNV, CDR2 YYDKDF, per germline (reference sequence). The CDR3 sequence is CATSRADGAGYGYTF. CDR3 coding DNA: TGTGCCACCAGCAGAGCGGACGGAGCGGGCTATGGCTACACCTTC.

J is TRBJ1-2 and V is TRBV7-9; the match to TRBD1 covers 8 bases. CDR1 SEHNR and CDR2 FQNEAQ come from the germline V gene (reference sequence). CDR3 size: 15 residues. V was pared by 3 bases and J by 4 bases, with 7 bases of the junction left unmatched. The CDR3, as DNA: TGTGCCAGCAGCTTTCTGGCCGGACAGGGCTATGGCTACACCTTC. Translated: CASSFLAGQGYGYTF.

The genes are TRBV28 and TRBJ1-1, with 8 bases matching TRBD1. From germline, CDR1 is MDHEN and CDR2 SYDVKM. V lost 5 bases, J lost 11 bases, and 10 bases stayed unmatched. This CDR3 spans 13 amino acids. For the CDR3, the DNA is TGTGCCAGCAGTGCTCCGGGACAGGAGGCTGCTTTCTTT. This encodes CASSAPGQEAAFF.

V and J are TRBV5-4 and TRBJ1-2; D remains unclear. V dropped 6 bases and J dropped 2 bases, with 14 bases sitting between them. The CDR3 totals 14 residues. Per the germline V gene, CDR1 is SGHNT and CDR2 is YYREEE (reference sequence). DNA of the CDR3: TGTGCCAGCACTAAGCTGGGAGGGAACTATGGCTACACCTTC. Translated, it gives CASTKLGGNYGYTF.

The table lists this clone with a few counts. This chain uses TRBV29-1 with TRBJ2-1; the D gene is possibly TRBD2 (6 bases). V gave up 7 bases and J gave up 9 bases, with 25 bases separating them. The CDR3 runs to 15 residues. Germline assignment: CDR1 SQVTM and CDR2 ANQGSEA. CDR3 protein: CSAEIRDSGSGEQFF. The CDR3, as DNA: TGCAGCGCCGAAATCCGGGACTCGGGATCAGGTGAGCAGTTCTTC.

The chain has TRBV6-5 and TRBJ2-2; TRBD1 aligns across 9 bases. V shed 8 bases and J 5 bases; nucleotides not matched to a gene: 9. The CDR3 spans 15 residues. CDR1 MNHEY and CDR2 SVGAGI come from the germline V gene. CDR3 in amino acids: CASSRTGDNTGELFF. The CDR3 DNA follows: TGTGCCAGCTCGAGGACAGGGGATAATACCGGGGAGCTGTTTTTT.

The rearrangement links TRBV5-1 to TRBJ1-3; 8 bases are a match to TRBD1. From germline, CDR1 is SGHRS and CDR2 YFSETQ. With V trimmed by 2 bases and J by 2 bases, 0 bases remained unmatched. The CDR3 is 14 residues long. CDR3 in amino acids: CASSFRGPGNTIYF. The CDR3 DNA reads as TGCGCCAGCAGCTTCAGGGGGCCTGGAAACACCATATATTTT.

This chain joins TRBV4-3 and TRBJ2-7; TRBD1 matches 9 bases. The germline gives CDR1 LGHNA, CDR2 YSLEER. The CDR3 sequence is 15 residues long. After removal of 2 bases from V and 3 bases from J, the junction contained 5 bases not matched to a gene. CDR3 nucleotides: TGCGCCAGCAGCCAACAGGACAGGGGATACTACGAGCAGTACTTC. This translates into CASSQQDRGYYEQYF.

The chain has TRBV10-3 and TRBJ2-1; 9 bases agree with TRBD1. CDR3 length equals 15 residues. V was pared by 3 bases and J by 9 bases, with 9 bases of the junction left unmatched. Germline V gives CDR1 ENHRY, CDR2 SYGVKD. In nucleotides, the CDR3 is TGTGCCATCAGTGATTGGGACAGGGAAGAGGGTGAGCAGTTCTTC. It translates to CAISDWDREEGEQFF.

The chain uses TRBV5-4 and TRBJ1-4; weak D call: TRBD1 (6 bases). V was shortened by 0 bases and J by 2 bases, with 11 bases between the two germline ends. Germline CDR1 is SGHNT and CDR2 is YYREEE (reference sequence). This CDR3 is 16 amino acids long. Here the CDR3 DNA reads TGTGCCAGCAGCTTGGCCCCACAGGGTACTAATGAAAAACTGTTTTTT. Translation: CASSLAPQGTNEKLFF.

The chain employs TRBV6-5 and TRBJ1-4; 10 positions match TRBD1. CDR1 is MNHEY and CDR2 is SVGAGI in the germline V gene. V gave up 6 bases and J gave up 6 bases; unmatched junction bases: 4. The CDR3 has 14 residues. The CDR3 loop is CASRGQGPYEKLFF. The CDR3 nucleotides read TGTGCCAGCAGGGGACAGGGGCCCTATGAAAAACTGTTTTTT.

The gene calls are TRBV11-2 and TRBJ1-2; D might be TRBD1 (5 bases). The CDR3 is made up of 13 amino acids. The germline V and J ends were trimmed by 0 bases and 7 bases, with 9 bases remaining between them. Germline CDR1 and CDR2: SGHAT and FQNNGV. The chain's CDR3 is CASSLDRAGGYTF. In DNA form, the CDR3 reads TGTGCCAGCAGCTTAGACAGGGCTGGTGGCTACACCTTC.